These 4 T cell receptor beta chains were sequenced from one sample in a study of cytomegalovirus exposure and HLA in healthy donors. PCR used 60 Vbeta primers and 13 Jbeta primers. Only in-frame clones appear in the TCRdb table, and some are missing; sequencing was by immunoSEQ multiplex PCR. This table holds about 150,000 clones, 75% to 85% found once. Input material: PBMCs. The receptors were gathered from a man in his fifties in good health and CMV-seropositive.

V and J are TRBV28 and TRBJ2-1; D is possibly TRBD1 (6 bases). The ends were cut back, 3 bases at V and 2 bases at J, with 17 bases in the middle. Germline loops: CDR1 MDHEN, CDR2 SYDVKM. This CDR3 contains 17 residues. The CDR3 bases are TGTGCCAGCAGTTTTCTCCCGGACAGCATAACCTACAATGAGCAGTTCTTC. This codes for CASSFLPDSITYNEQFF.

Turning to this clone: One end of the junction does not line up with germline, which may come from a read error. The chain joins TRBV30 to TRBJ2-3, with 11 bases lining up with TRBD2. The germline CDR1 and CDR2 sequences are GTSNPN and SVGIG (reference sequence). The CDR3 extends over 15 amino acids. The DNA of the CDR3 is TGTGCCTGGAGTGTAACTAGCGGGAGCAAAGATACGCAGTATTTT. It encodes CAWSVTSGSKDTQYF.

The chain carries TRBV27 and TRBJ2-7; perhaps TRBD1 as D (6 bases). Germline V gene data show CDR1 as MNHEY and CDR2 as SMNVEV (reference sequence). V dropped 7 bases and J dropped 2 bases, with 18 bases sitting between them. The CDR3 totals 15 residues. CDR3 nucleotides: TGTGCCAGCACTCTAACAGGGTTGGGAGCCTACGAGCAGTACTTC. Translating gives CASTLTGLGAYEQYF.

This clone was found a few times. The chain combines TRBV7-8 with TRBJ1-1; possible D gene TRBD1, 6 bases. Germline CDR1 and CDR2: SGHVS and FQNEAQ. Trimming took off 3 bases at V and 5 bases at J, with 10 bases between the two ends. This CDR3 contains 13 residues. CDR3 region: CASSLYQGTEAFF. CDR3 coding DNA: TGTGCCAGCAGCTTGTATCAGGGGACTGAAGCTTTCTTT. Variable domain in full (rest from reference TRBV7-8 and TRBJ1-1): GAGVSQSPRYKVAKRGQDVALRCDPISGHVSLFWYQQALGQGPEFLTYFQNEAQLDKSGLPSDRFFAERPEGSVSTLKIQRTQQEDSAVYLCASSLYQGTEAFFGQGTRLTVV.